In its sample, the clone carrying this T cell receptor beta chain was seen a few times. Time point defined: persistent/refractory GD, antithyroid drugs over 5 years with positive TRAb. Construction of the TCR library relied on RNA isolated from PBMCs. All patients originated from an endocrinology department located in Xi'an, China. This sample was taken from a study of regulatory T cells in long-lasting Graves disease. CDR3 length: 15 residues. The V gene end was trimmed by 6 bases and the J gene end by 2 bases; junction bases not matched to a gene: 6. Library construction for TCR beta used iRepertoire HTBI primers and Arm-PCR of CDR3 regions. Via MiXCR, TCRdb re-called the multiplex PCR reads, giving one row per CDR3 protein. The sample contains 650,000 to 700,000 distinct CDR3 sequences, around 32% of which appear only once.

The sequences come from peripheral blood mononuclear cells (PBMCs), collected when the disease was refractory, from a patient treated with antithyroid drugs. This chain links TRBV12-3 or TRBV12-4 with TRBJ1-5, with 8 positions matching TRBD1. The clonotype was recovered from a female donor with Graves disease. The DNA for the CDR3 is TGTGCCAGCAGACTAGGGACAGGCCGCAATCAGCCCCAGCATTTT. This gives the protein CASRLGTGRNQPQHF.